This T cell receptor (beta chain) was obtained from a study of cytomegalovirus exposure and HLA in healthy donors. The PCR employed 60 Vbeta primers together with 13 Jbeta primers. Profiled with immunoSEQ multiplex PCR; TCRdb holds only in-frame clones, not every one. This table has 120,000 or so clones, 80% appearing once. Findings and limits, study-wide: Looking again later, the authors saw that most CMV-associated TCR beta chains seemed HLA-restricted. Later analysis showed TCR association rates varying by HLA locus, highest for DRB1 and lowest for HLA-C.

To note about this clone: No antigen is known for it.

This TCR was recovered from a man between 25 and 39 years old in good health and CMV-seropositive. The sequencing sample was made of PBMCs.

CDR3 sequence (DNA): TGCGCCAGCAGCCAAGGCAGGGGCCGGAGACTCTATGGCTACACCTTC. This encodes CASSQGRGRRLYGYTF. The V and J genes are TRBV4-1 and TRBJ1-2, with a weak D call TRBD1 (6 bases). This CDR3 region has 16 residues. From germline, CDR1 is MGHRA and CDR2 YSYEKL. V was trimmed by 1 base and J by 4 bases, leaving 16 bases between them.